A few counts support the clone carrying this T cell receptor (beta chain). The antigen is undetermined. MiXCR, applied by TCRdb to the 5' RACE reads, yields one record per CDR3 protein. The top ten clones hold about an eighth of a sample with around 610,000 distinct CDR3 sequences, roughly 13% of them seen once. This sample was included in a study of T cells after yellow fever vaccination. Findings and caveats of the study: Although most clonotypes did not, a small share appeared in both CD4 and CD8 compartments.

V was pared by 0 bases and J by 0 bases, with 9 bases between. Germline lookup yields CDR1 MNHEY and CDR2 SVGEGT. The CDR3 is 15 amino acids. This TCR came from a man aged 25 to 40 who received the YFV17D yellow fever vaccine. The sequences come from PBMCs, collected on the day of the yellow fever booster vaccination. The V gene is TRBV6-2 or TRBV6-3, the J gene TRBJ2-7; TRBD1 is a possible D gene (6 bases). The CDR3 DNA reads as TGTGCCAGCAGTTACTCTACAGGGAGCTCCTACGAGCAGTACTTC. It specifies CASSYSTGSSYEQYF.